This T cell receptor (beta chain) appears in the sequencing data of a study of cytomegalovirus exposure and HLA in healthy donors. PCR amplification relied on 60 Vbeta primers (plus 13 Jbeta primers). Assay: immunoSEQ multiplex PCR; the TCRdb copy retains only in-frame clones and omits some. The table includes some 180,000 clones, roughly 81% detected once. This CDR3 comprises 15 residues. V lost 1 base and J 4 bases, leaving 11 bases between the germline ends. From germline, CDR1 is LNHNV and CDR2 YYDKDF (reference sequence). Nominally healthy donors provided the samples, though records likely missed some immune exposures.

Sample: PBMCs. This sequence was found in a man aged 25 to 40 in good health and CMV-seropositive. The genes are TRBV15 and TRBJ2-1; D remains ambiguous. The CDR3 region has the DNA TGTGCCACCAGCAGAGCGTTAGAGGAGTACAATGAGCAGTTCTTC. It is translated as CATSRALEEYNEQFF.